These 9 T cell receptor beta chains were sequenced from one sample in a study of T cell responses to AZD1222 COVID-19 vaccine. Repertoires were generated with immunoSEQ multiplex PCR, while TCRdb's copy carries only in-frame clones and drops some. The repertoire holds 150,000 to 160,000 clones, about 88% seen once, with roughly 2.9% in the top ten. Specimen: peripheral blood, collected on day 0 of AZD1222 vaccination. These TCRs come from an adult in good health.

The J gene is TRBJ2-7, the V gene TRBV6-5, with 9 bases that match TRBD2. Germline trimming cut 6 bases from V and 6 bases from J; bases unmatched to any gene: 9. CDR3 length: 14 amino acids. Per germline, CDR1 MNHEY and CDR2 SVGAGI. The CDR3 sequence: CASSRAGGAAEQYF. CDR3 nucleotide sequence: TGTGCCAGCAGCCGGGCGGGGGGGGCCGCCGAGCAGTACTTC.

V usage is TRBV4-2 and J usage is TRBJ1-6; D is perhaps TRBD1 (6 bases). This CDR3 region has 14 residues. CDR1 is LGHNA and CDR2 is YNFKEQ in the germline V gene. V was cut by 2 bases and J by 13 bases, with 15 bases left in between. CDR3: CASSQNWGAEPLHF. The CDR3 DNA reads TGTGCCAGCAGCCAAAACTGGGGGGCCGAGCCCCTCCACTTT.

The chain combines TRBV2 with TRBJ2-1, with D perhaps assigned TRBD1 or TRBD2 (5 bases each). V shed 8 bases and J shed 2 bases, with 16 bases lying between them. There are 15 residues in the CDR3. In germline, CDR1 is SNHLY, CDR2 FYNNEI. The CDR3 spells CASAELGTAYNEQFF. DNA for the CDR3: TGTGCCAGCGCGGAACTCGGGACGGCCTACAATGAGCAGTTCTTC.

This chain links TRBV29-1 with TRBJ2-7, with 11 bases lining up with TRBD2. The length of the CDR3 is 13 residues. The V segment lost 4 bases and the J segment 4 bases; nucleotides outside the gene matches: 3. Germline values: CDR1 SQVTM, CDR2 ANQGSEA. In DNA, the CDR3 is TGCAGCGTTGGGCTAGCGGGGGGTTACGAGCAGTACTTC. It codes for CSVGLAGGYEQYF.

This chain uses TRBV25-1 with TRBJ2-5; no clear D gene. The V gene's germline CDR1 is MGHDK and CDR2 SYGVNS. This CDR3 is built from 13 residues. V was cut by 8 bases and J by 3 bases, with 13 bases left in between. Here the CDR3 reads CASHGPVEETQYF. CDR3 in DNA: TGTGCCAGCCACGGACCGGTCGAAGAGACCCAGTACTTC.

The chain carries TRBV18 and TRBJ2-3, with 13 bases aligning to TRBD2. Germline V gene data show CDR1 as KGHSH and CDR2 as LQKENI. V was pared by 0 bases and J by 4 bases, with 1 base of the junction left unmatched. This CDR3 has 16 amino acids. The CDR3 reads CASSPPGLAGSDTQYF. The DNA of the CDR3 is TGTGCCAGCTCACCACCGGGACTAGCGGGGTCAGATACGCAGTATTTT.

The J gene is TRBJ1-2, the V gene TRBV23-1; 11 positions match TRBD1. TRBV23-1 is sorted into the ORF group, with uncertain function. There are 20 residues in the CDR3. J was trimmed by 6 bases and V by 0 bases; bases with no gene match: 18. CDR3 sequence: CASSQSGDRGTRCNYDGYTF. The CDR3 DNA reads TGCGCCAGCAGTCAATCGGGGGACAGGGGGACCAGATGTAACTATGATGGCTACACCTTC.

This clone showed up just once. The same CDR3 can be traced to other DNA sequences in this sample. The J gene is TRBJ2-7, the V gene TRBV5-4; no firm D call. Germline V lookup: CDR1 SGHNT, CDR2 YYREEE (reference sequence). The V end lost 0 bases, the J end lost 3 bases, and 4 bases lay between the germline ends. The CDR3 length is 12 residues. The CDR3 nucleotides read TGTGCCAGCAGCTTGGATCTCTACGAGCAGTACTTC. Its translation: CASSLDLYEQYF.

Only one count was recorded for this clone. The V call is TRBV7-2, the J call TRBJ1-4; TRBD1 matches at 9 bases. The CDR3 has 18 residues. Germline V gives CDR1 SGHTA, CDR2 FQGNSA. J was trimmed by 8 bases and V by 5 bases; bases with no gene match: 18. The CDR3 nucleotides read TGTGCCAGCAGCGCCGACCCCGGGACAGGGACGGGATGGGAAAAACTGTTTTTT. The encoded protein is CASSADPGTGTGWEKLFF. The full variable domain, in which reference TRBV7-2 and TRBJ1-4 provide the parts outside the CDR3, is GAGVSQSPSNKVTEKGKDVELRCDPISGHTALYWYRQSLGQGLEFLIYFQGNSAPDKSGLPSDRFSAERTGGSVSTLTIQRTQQEDSAVYLCASSADPGTGTGWEKLFFGSGTQLSVL.